The clone carrying this T cell receptor beta chain was seen only once. Its antigen remains unknown. The data derive from a study of T cell responses to AZD1222 COVID-19 vaccine. Study-wide findings and caveats: An increase in Spike-specific TCR breadth and depth was observed after two AZD1222 doses. Reportedly, nearly half of unique spike TCRs recognized epitopes outside B.1.351/B.1.1.7 mutations.

Clones were sequenced by immunoSEQ multiplex PCR, and TCRdb holds only the in-frame ones, with some missing. Among more than 85,000 clones listed, over 90% were seen once. This CDR3 contains 16 residues. Trimming took 2 bases from V and 9 from J, leaving 20 bases between them. Germline CDR1 is SNHLY and CDR2 is FYNNEI. This receptor was identified in an adult who received the AZD1222 COVID-19 vaccine. The starting material was peripheral blood, obtained 28 days after the second AZD1222 dose. The rearrangement uses TRBV2 and TRBJ1-5, with D perhaps matching TRBD1 (6 bases). In DNA form, the CDR3 reads TGTGCCAGCAGTGAACGGGAAGCAGGGGCAGGTGGGCCCCAGCATTTT. Translation gives CASSEREAGAGGPQHF. Together with reference TRBV2 and TRBJ1-5, the CDR3 gives the full variable domain: EPEVTQTPSHQVTQMGQEVILRCVPISNHLYFYWYRQILGQKVEFLVSFYNNEISEKSEIFDDQFSVERPDGSNFTLKIRSTKLEDSAMYFCASSEREAGAGGPQHFGDGTRLSIL.